This T cell receptor beta chain was recorded in a study of tumor and adjacent non-tumor tissue in lung cancer. Study-level background: Samples averaged roughly 4.2 million productive TCRbeta reads each. Whole-study results and caveats: Tumor repertoires had a smaller top 100 clone share than normal lung. Compared with tumor, normal lung showed significantly lower TCR diversity.

The CDR3 length is 12 residues. From germline, CDR1 is MNHEY and CDR2 SVGAGI. Trimming took 8 bases from V and 6 from J, leaving 13 bases between them. At least ten counts were recorded for this clonotype. Its target is unknown. The library came from three nested PCR rounds adapted from ARM-PCR protocols. MiXCR was run by TCRdb on the multiplex PCR reads, yielding one entry per CDR3 protein. This sample has tens of thousands of distinct CDR3 sequences, with 76% found just once. RNA was extracted from bulk tissue without any cell sorting. This non-tumor lung sample came from over 3 cm beyond the tumor edge.

The TCR was taken from a man in his 70s with non-small cell lung cancer. Input material: distant non-tumor lung tissue. The chain uses TRBV6-5 and TRBJ1-2, with D uncertain. This CDR3 reads CASFVGLDGYTF. The CDR3, as DNA: TGTGCCAGCTTCGTTGGATTGGATGGCTACACCTTC.